This T cell receptor beta chain was sequenced during a study of CD8+ T cells in alopecia areata. About the research overall: Tofacitinib was taken orally by treated patients, and the dose was 5 to 10 mg twice daily.

Findings and limits, study-wide: In scalp and blood during tofacitinib, many expanded lesional clones persisted. Given one nonresponder, whether baseline CD8+ expansion relates to response remains uncertain.

The treatment was: oral pan-JAK inhibitor, 5-10 mg twice daily. Lesional scalp punch biopsies and peripheral blood came from alopecia areata patients. Extracted RNA was reverse transcribed into cDNA, the sequencing template. Produced via immunoSEQ multiplex PCR; TCRdb's table is partial and in-frame only. The top ten hold over 20% of the sample, which has 100,000 to 130,000 clones, 84% seen once. Germline lookup yields CDR1 SGHTA and CDR2 FQGNSA. Unmatched junction bases numbered 9, after V lost 5 bases and J lost 3 bases. The CDR3 contains 15 residues. A word on this clone: Antigen unknown.

The chain has TRBV7-2 and TRBJ2-7; the match to TRBD1 covers 8 bases. The sequence derives from a human donor with alopecia areata. The source material was CD8+ T cells sorted from blood, sampled at week 24, from a patient treated with tofacitinib. The CDR3 loop reads CASSPRQGTNYEQYF. Written as DNA, the CDR3 is TGTGCCAGCAGCCCGAGACAGGGGACAAACTACGAGCAGTACTTC.